This TCR beta chain was sequenced in a study of regulatory T cells in long-lasting Graves disease. Time point of the sample: newly diagnosed GD, antithyroid drugs for less than 3 months. RNA extracted from PBMCs served as the sequencing template. This clonotype was counted many times. Sequencing libraries for TCR beta were prepared with iRepertoire HTBI primers and Arm-PCR of CDR3 regions. TCRdb re-called the multiplex PCR reads through MiXCR, storing one row per CDR3 protein. Of some 500,000 distinct CDR3 sequences listed, approximately 13% are singletons. This CDR3 comprises 17 residues. Losses at the gene ends were 5 bases for V and 1 base for J; bases not matched to a gene: 10. Germline CDR1 is SGHAT and CDR2 is FQNNGV. The same sample was also used in a study of T cells in Graves' hyperthyroidism and ophthalmopathy.

The source of this sequence is a young man with Graves disease. The specimen was peripheral blood mononuclear cells (PBMCs), collected at new diagnosis, from a patient treated with antithyroid drugs. This chain uses TRBV11-2 with TRBJ1-2; 10 bases are shared with TRBD1. The chain's CDR3 is CASSPDRGPGYNYGYTF. The CDR3 nucleotides read TGTGCCAGCAGCCCCGACAGGGGGCCGGGTTATAACTATGGCTACACCTTC.